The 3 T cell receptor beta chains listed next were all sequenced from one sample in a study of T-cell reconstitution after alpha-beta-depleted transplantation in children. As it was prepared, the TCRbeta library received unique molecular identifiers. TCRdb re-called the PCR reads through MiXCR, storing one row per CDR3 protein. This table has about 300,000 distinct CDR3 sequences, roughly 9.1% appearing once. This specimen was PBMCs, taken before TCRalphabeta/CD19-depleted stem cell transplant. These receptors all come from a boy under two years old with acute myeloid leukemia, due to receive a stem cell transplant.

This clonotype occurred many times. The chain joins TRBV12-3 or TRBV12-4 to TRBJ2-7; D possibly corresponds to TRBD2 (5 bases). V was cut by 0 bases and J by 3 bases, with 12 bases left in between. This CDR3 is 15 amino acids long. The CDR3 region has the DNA TGTGCCAGCAGTTTAGCGGGAGCCTTCCTCTACGAGCAGTACTTC. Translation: CASSLAGAFLYEQYF.

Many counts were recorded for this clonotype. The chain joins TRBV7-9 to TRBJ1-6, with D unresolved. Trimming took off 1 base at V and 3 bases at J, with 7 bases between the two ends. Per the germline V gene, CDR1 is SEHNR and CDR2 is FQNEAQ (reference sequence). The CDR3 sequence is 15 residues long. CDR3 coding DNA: TGTGCCAGCAGCTTAGGTGGGGTCTATAATTCACCCCTCCACTTT. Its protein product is CASSLGGVYNSPLHF.

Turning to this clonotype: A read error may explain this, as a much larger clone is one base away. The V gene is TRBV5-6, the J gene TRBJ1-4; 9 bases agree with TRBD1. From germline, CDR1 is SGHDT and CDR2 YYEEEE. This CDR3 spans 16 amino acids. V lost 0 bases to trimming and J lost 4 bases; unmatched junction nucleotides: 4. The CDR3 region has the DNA TGTGCCAGCAGCTTGGACAGGGGGCGAGTTAATGAAAAACTGTTTTTT. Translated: CASSLDRGRVNEKLFF.